The sequence of this T cell receptor (beta chain) was determined in a study of patients and donors after allogeneic stem cell transplantation. This clonotype was seen only a few times. TCRdb itself ran the RT-PCR reads through MiXCR, one entry per CDR3 protein. The repertoire holds about 960,000 distinct CDR3 sequences, 18% seen once, with 5% to 6.5% in the top ten. Germline lookup yields CDR1 MNHEY and CDR2 SVGEGT. Trimming pared 7 bases from V and 3 bases from J, leaving 15 bases between. The CDR3 is made up of 14 amino acids. The specimen sequenced was blood, either unsorted or a sorted T cell fraction (not recorded which). The receptor comes from a human donor who was either an allogeneic HSCT recipient or a stem cell or donor lymphocyte infusion donor (not recorded which). It is not recorded whose cells these are; they may come from a transplant donor. The chain carries TRBV6-2 or TRBV6-3 and TRBJ1-2, with D possibly matching TRBD1 (5 bases). The DNA for the CDR3 is TGTGCCAGCACCAACGGGGGTTACTACTATGGCTACACCTTC. Translated, it gives CASTNGGYYYGYTF.